Shown below are 10 T cell receptor beta chains from a single sample sequenced in a study of OX40 agonist ivuxolimab in advanced cancers. This table comes from immunoSEQ multiplex PCR, and its TCRdb copy is limited to in-frame clones, with some not included. This sample carries 70,000 or so clones, approximately 87% of them seen once, and the ten largest clones take under 6.5%. Sequenced material: CD4+ or CD8+ T cells sorted from blood, taken in a trial of the OX40 agonist ivuxolimab. The receptors come from an adult with an advanced solid tumor such as melanoma, head and neck, liver or kidney cancer.

The chain recombines TRBV16 with TRBJ1-4; D not certain. The CDR3 runs to 15 residues. V gave up 4 bases and J gave up 2 bases, with 11 bases separating them. Germline assignment: CDR1 KGHSY and CDR2 FQNENV. In nucleotides, the CDR3 is TGTGCCAGCAGCCCCTACCCTACGACTAATGAAAAACTGTTTTTT. This codes for CASSPYPTTNEKLFF.

The chain is built from TRBV19 and TRBJ2-1; TRBD1 aligns across 8 bases. V trimming: 10 bases; J trimming: 2 bases; junction bases outside the gene matches: 4. Germline V gene data show CDR1 as LNHDA and CDR2 as SQIVND (reference sequence). CDR3 length: 13 residues. The CDR3 nucleotides are TGTGCCACCCGACAGGGGCCCTACAATGAGCAGTTCTTC. It encodes CATRQGPYNEQFF.

The count of this clone is one. V is TRBV7-2 and J is TRBJ2-2, with TRBD1 identical over 9 bases. The CDR3 loop spans 17 amino acids. The junction had 13 bases not matched to a gene; V was cut back by 5 bases and J by 6 bases. In germline, CDR1 is SGHTA, CDR2 FQGNSA. The CDR3 nucleotides are TGTGCCAGCAGCCTTGGACAGGGGCGATCGGGAGCCGGGGAGCTGTTTTTT. It translates to CASSLGQGRSGAGELFF.

V usage is TRBV6-6 and J usage is TRBJ1-2; D unresolved. This CDR3 is built from 14 residues. Trimming took 0 bases from V and 4 from J, leaving 9 bases between them. Germline V gene data show CDR1 as MNHNY and CDR2 as SVGAGI (reference sequence). In DNA form, the CDR3 reads TGTGCCAGCAGTTACTCGAAAGAAACCTATGGCTACACCTTC. Protein sequence: CASSYSKETYGYTF.

This chain connects TRBV5-6 to TRBJ2-5; TRBD2 agrees at 7 bases. The germline V gene has CDR1 SGHDT and CDR2 YYEEEE. The V and J ends lost 1 base and 4 bases, in that order; junction bases with no gene match: 7. The CDR3 is 15 amino acids. CDR3 nucleotide sequence: TGTGCCAGCAGCTTGAAGCGGGGCAAGCTAGAGACCCAGTACTTC. As protein: CASSLKRGKLETQYF.

The chain employs TRBV27 and TRBJ1-1; 7 nucleotides line up with TRBD1. The V gene's germline CDR1 is MNHEY and CDR2 SMNVEV (reference sequence). The CDR3 covers 13 residues. V dropped 11 bases and J dropped 5; count of bases not matched to a gene: 11. In DNA, the CDR3 is TGTGCCGCCAGGGACAGCCGAAGGACTGAAGCTTTCTTT. Protein product: CAARDSRRTEAFF.

This chain joins TRBV5-1 and TRBJ2-3; 10 bases map to TRBD2. The CDR3 is 16 amino acids. With 4 bases clipped from V and 0 bases from J, the junction kept 5 bases outside the gene matches. Germline-derived CDR1 and CDR2 are SGHRS and YFSETQ. The CDR3 bases are TGCGCCAGCAGCGGGACGACTAGCGGGAGCACAGATACGCAGTATTTT. It is translated as CASSGTTSGSTDTQYF.

The genes are TRBV28 and TRBJ1-5; 8 bases fit TRBD1. V dropped 9 bases and J dropped 6; count of bases not matched to a gene: 7. The CDR3 spans 13 residues. CDR1 is MDHEN, CDR2 SYDVKM, per germline. For the CDR3, the DNA is TGTGCCAGTACCAGACAGGGGATTCAGCCCCAGCATTTT. It is translated as CASTRQGIQPQHF.

This clone was seen a few times. V and J are TRBV7-3 and TRBJ1-1; D gene uncertain. Germline assignment: CDR1 SGHTA and CDR2 FQGTGA. The CDR3 covers 13 residues. V gave up 2 bases and J gave up 4 bases, with 8 bases separating them. In DNA form, the CDR3 reads TGTGCCAGCAGCTTATTACCTCCCACTGAAGCTTTCTTT. Translation: CASSLLPPTEAFF.

V and J are TRBV21-1 and TRBJ2-1; the table names TRBD2, a call not compared with the DNA. TRBV21-1 represents a pseudogene. This CDR3 is built from 11 residues. CDR3 sequence (DNA): TGTGCTAGCTCGTTGGGAGATGAGCAGTTCTTC. It specifies CASSLGDEQFF.